This T cell receptor (beta chain) emerged from a study of blood T cell repertoires in COVID-19. Study at large: Spain, Italy and the United States supplied samples that represented acute and convalescent COVID-19. In each case, the material was cDNA or gDNA derived from T cells, B-cell-depleted T cells, or PBMCs.

In the source study's methods: It was from reference gene primer amplification that nucleated cell counts were estimated. Assay used: immunoSEQ multiplex PCR; TCRdb lists only in-frame clones, some missing. The DNA gave D and trimming, while V, J and clone size come from that table. The sample contains just over 75,000 clones, less than 90% of which appear only once. Deletions cut 6 bases from V and 4 bases from J, with 18 bases between. The CDR3 has 15 amino acids. Germline V gene data show CDR1 as SQVTM and CDR2 as ANQGSEA. Sequencing was done on a sample of peripheral blood. This receptor was identified in a man aged 55-75 years with active or convalescent COVID-19. This rearrangement joins TRBV29-1 to TRBJ2-2; D perhaps matches TRBD1 (6 bases). CDR3 DNA: TGCAGCGTCGGGACCCGGGACAAGTTCACCGGGGAGCTGTTTTTT. It specifies CSVGTRDKFTGELFF.